The 20 T cell receptor beta chains reported below all come from one sample, sequenced in a study of blood T cell repertoires in COVID-19. Here immunoSEQ multiplex PCR was the method, and the copy in TCRdb shows in-frame clones only, minus some. The sample consists of about 180,000 clones, about 85% of them appearing once. The material sequenced was peripheral blood. These receptor sequences come from a woman at least 80 years old with acute or convalescent COVID-19.

The genes are TRBV19 and TRBJ1-5; D gene uncertain. The CDR3 consists of 13 residues. V was clipped by 3 bases and J by 6 bases, with 9 bases between them. Germline values: CDR1 LNHDA, CDR2 SQIVND (reference sequence). The CDR3 is CASSIERGQPQHF. As DNA, the CDR3 is TGTGCCAGTAGTATCGAGCGGGGTCAGCCCCAGCATTTT.

The J gene is TRBJ2-1, the V gene TRBV4-1; 12 nucleotides agree with TRBD2. Germline-derived CDR1 and CDR2 are MGHRA and YSYEKL. This CDR3 has 15 residues. The trim removed 2 bases at V and 10 bases at J, leaving 6 bases unmatched. The CDR3 DNA sequence: TGCGCCAGCAGCCAACTAGGACTAGCGGGGAGCGAGCAGTTCTTC. Translated, it gives CASSQLGLAGSEQFF.

The genes are TRBV4-3 and TRBJ1-2; TRBD1 matches 10 bases. The CDR3 loop spans 14 amino acids. CDR1 is LGHNA and CDR2 is YSLEER in the germline V gene. The trim removed 4 bases at V and 8 bases at J, leaving 7 bases unmatched. CDR3 residues: CASSPGQGLRGYTF. CDR3 bases: TGCGCCAGCAGCCCGGGACAGGGGCTTCGGGGCTACACCTTC.

The table lists this clone with a count of one. This CDR3 reads CASSLSGTEGYTF. DNA of the CDR3: TGTGCCAGCAGCCTATCGGGGACAGAAGGCTACACCTTC. V and J are TRBV3-1 (or the pseudogene TRBV3-2) and TRBJ1-2; TRBD1 matches at 7 bases. V was pared by 4 bases and J by 8 bases, with 7 bases of the junction left unmatched. The CDR3 extends over 13 amino acids. Germline V gene data show CDR1 as LGHDT and CDR2 as YNNKEL (reference sequence).

This rearrangement joins TRBV29-1 to TRBJ1-6; TRBD1 agrees at 10 bases. The CDR3 covers 17 residues. Germline V CDR1 and CDR2: SQVTM, ANQGSEA. V lost 1 base to trimming and J lost 4 bases; unmatched junction nucleotides: 7. The CDR3: CSVEAPEGQGYNSPLHF. CDR3 in DNA: TGCAGCGTTGAAGCCCCGGAGGGACAGGGGTATAATTCACCCCTCCACTTT.

The chain couples TRBV18 to TRBJ2-4, with no clear D. Trimming removed 7 bases at V and 5 bases at J, with 12 bases between. The CDR3 is 13 residues long. Germline lookup yields CDR1 KGHSH and CDR2 LQKENI. This CDR3 reads CASFSGFQNIQYF. DNA for the CDR3: TGTGCCAGCTTCTCAGGTTTCCAAAACATTCAGTACTTC.

J is TRBJ1-3 and V is TRBV6-6, with 8 bases lining up with TRBD1. Germline V gene lookup returns CDR1 MNHNY and CDR2 SVGAGI (reference sequence). This CDR3 contains 17 residues. V lost 6 bases to trimming and J lost 0 bases; unmatched junction nucleotides: 10. CDR3 protein: CASSRQGPPSSGNTIYF. CDR3 nucleotides: TGTGCCAGCAGCCGACAGGGGCCCCCAAGCTCTGGAAACACCATATATTTT.

V usage is TRBV4-3 and J usage is TRBJ1-1; D is unresolved. The CDR3 is 15 amino acids. Trimming shortened V by 4 bases and J by 8 bases, and 20 bases separated the two germline ends. Germline CDR1 LGHNA, CDR2 YSLEER. The CDR3 loop is CASSPETWEDGEAFF. Here the CDR3 DNA reads TGCGCCAGCAGCCCAGAAACTTGGGAGGATGGAGAAGCTTTCTTT.

This clone was seen a handful of times. The CDR3 here is CASSPGTGLATEAFF. The CDR3 nucleotides are TGTGCCAGTAGTCCCGGGACAGGGTTGGCCACTGAAGCTTTCTTT. The genes are TRBV19 and TRBJ1-1; 9 positions agree with TRBD1. With 5 bases clipped from V and 4 bases from J, the junction kept 8 bases outside the gene matches. Germline V gene lookup returns CDR1 LNHDA and CDR2 SQIVND (reference sequence). The CDR3 has 15 residues.

This chain joins TRBV7-2 and TRBJ2-1, with D tentatively TRBD2 (5 bases). The V gene lost 1 base and the J gene lost 0 bases, with 16 bases spanning the gap. CDR3 length: 18 amino acids. CDR1 SGHTA and CDR2 FQGNSA come from the germline V gene. The CDR3 sequence: CASSLDLGGLGSYNEQFF. The CDR3, as DNA: TGTGCCAGCAGCTTAGACTTAGGCGGGTTGGGCTCCTACAATGAGCAGTTCTTC.

The chain combines TRBV18 with TRBJ2-1; 8 positions match TRBD2. The CDR3 contains 14 residues. The germline V gene has CDR1 KGHSH and CDR2 LQKENI. Germline trimming cut 2 bases from V and 10 bases from J; bases unmatched to any gene: 7. The CDR3 loop is CASSPVDSGREQFF. The DNA of the CDR3 is TGTGCCAGCTCACCAGTTGACAGCGGGAGAGAGCAGTTCTTC.

V gene TRBV7-2 combines with J gene TRBJ2-1; D is possibly TRBD1 (6 bases). The germline V gene has CDR1 SGHTA and CDR2 FQGNSA. The V and J ends lost 8 bases and 5 bases respectively, with 19 bases between them. This CDR3 region has 15 residues. The CDR3 DNA is TGTGCCAGCGGACCCACCGGGACATCGAACAATGAGCAGTTCTTC. This codes for CASGPTGTSNNEQFF.

This rearrangement joins TRBV3-1 (or the pseudogene TRBV3-2) to TRBJ1-5; 10 bases align to TRBD1. V lost 4 bases to trimming and J lost 9 bases; unmatched junction nucleotides: 3. The CDR3 totals 13 residues. The germline V gene has CDR1 LGHDT and CDR2 YNNKEL (reference sequence). DNA of the CDR3: TGTGCCAGCAGCCTGGACAGGGGGGGGCCCCAGCATTTT. It is translated as CASSLDRGGPQHF.

This clone showed up just once. The chain carries TRBV19 and TRBJ2-7; a possible D gene is TRBD1 (6 bases). The CDR3 runs to 13 residues. Germline V gives CDR1 LNHDA, CDR2 SQIVND (reference sequence). V gave up 4 bases and J gave up 3 bases, with 10 bases separating them. For the CDR3, the DNA is TGTGCCAGTAGTAACTTACAGGGCTACGAGCAGTACTTC. Translating gives CASSNLQGYEQYF.

The chain carries TRBV5-1 and TRBJ1-1; 8 bases line up with TRBD1. The trim removed 2 bases at V and 1 base at J, leaving 4 bases unmatched. The CDR3 spans 15 residues. Germline CDR1 is SGHRS and CDR2 is YFSETQ. This CDR3 reads CASSFTGTGNTEAFF. The CDR3, as DNA: TGCGCCAGCAGCTTTACCGGGACAGGGAACACTGAAGCTTTCTTT.

This sequence joins TRBV29-1 and TRBJ2-2; TRBD1 matches at 8 bases. CDR3 length equals 14 residues. Germline CDR1 is SQVTM and CDR2 is ANQGSEA. The ends lost 7 bases at V and 2 bases at J; junction bases unmatched: 6. CDR3 region: CSGGQGANTGELFF. Here the CDR3 DNA reads TGCAGCGGAGGGCAGGGGGCTAACACCGGGGAGCTGTTTTTT.

The chain joins TRBV2 to TRBJ2-1; D possibly corresponds to TRBD2 (6 bases). Germline loops: CDR1 SNHLY, CDR2 FYNNEI. V was trimmed by 4 bases and J by 1 base, leaving 11 bases between them. This CDR3 has 15 amino acids. The CDR3 here is CASSVAGSSYNEQFF. DNA for the CDR3: TGTGCCAGCAGTGTCGCGGGGTCTTCCTACAATGAGCAGTTCTTC. Looking up the rest from reference TRBV2 and TRBJ2-1 gives the full variable domain: EPEVTQTPSHQVTQMGQEVILRCVPISNHLYFYWYRQILGQKVEFLVSFYNNEISEKSEIFDDQFSVERPDGSNFTLKIRSTKLEDSAMYFCASSVAGSSYNEQFFGPGTRLTVL.

V and J are TRBV21-1 and TRBJ1-1. TRBV21-1 corresponds to a pseudogene. There are 12 residues in the CDR3. The chain's CDR3 is CASIIWNTEAFF. CDR3 DNA: TGTGCCAGCATAATCTGGAACACTGAAGCTTTCTTT.

The chain couples TRBV19 to TRBJ1-5, with D maybe TRBD1 (6 bases). Trimming took off 6 bases at V and 2 bases at J, with 17 bases between the two ends. CDR1 LNHDA and CDR2 SQIVND come from the germline V gene (reference sequence). This CDR3 contains 16 residues. The CDR3 reads CASSRHREEGNQPQHF. The CDR3 DNA follows: TGTGCCAGTAGCCGACACAGGGAAGAAGGCAATCAGCCCCAGCATTTT. The variable domain in full, with the rest retrieved from reference TRBV19 and TRBJ1-5, is DGGITQSPKYLFRKEGQNVTLSCEQNLNHDAMYWYRQDPGQGLRLIYYSQIVNDFQKGDIAEGYSVSREKKESFPLTVTSAQKNPTAFYLCASSRHREEGNQPQHFGDGTRLSIL.

The chain joins TRBV19 to TRBJ1-4; TRBD1 matches at 7 bases. V lost 7 bases to trimming and J lost 0 bases; unmatched junction nucleotides: 11. CDR3 length: 17 residues. Looked up from germline, CDR1 is LNHDA and CDR2 is SQIVND (reference sequence). DNA for the CDR3: TGTGCCAGTACAAAGGGGGCTCCGCGCGCAACTAATGAAAAACTGTTTTTT. Translating it yields CASTKGAPRATNEKLFF.